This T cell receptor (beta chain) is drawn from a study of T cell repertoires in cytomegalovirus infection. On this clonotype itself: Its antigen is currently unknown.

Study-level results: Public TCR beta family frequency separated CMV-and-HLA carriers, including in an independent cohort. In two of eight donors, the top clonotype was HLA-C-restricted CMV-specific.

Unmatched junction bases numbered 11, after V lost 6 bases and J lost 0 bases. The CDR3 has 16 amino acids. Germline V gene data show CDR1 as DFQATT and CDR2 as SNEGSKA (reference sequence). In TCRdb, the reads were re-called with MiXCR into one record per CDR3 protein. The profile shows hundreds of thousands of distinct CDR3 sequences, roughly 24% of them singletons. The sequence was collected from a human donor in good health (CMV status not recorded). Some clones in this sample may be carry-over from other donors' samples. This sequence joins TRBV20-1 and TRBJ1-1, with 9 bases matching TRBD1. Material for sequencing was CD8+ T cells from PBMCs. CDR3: CSAPGTGKLMNTEAFF. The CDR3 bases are TGCAGTGCGCCCGGGACAGGGAAGTTGATGAACACTGAAGCTTTCTTT.